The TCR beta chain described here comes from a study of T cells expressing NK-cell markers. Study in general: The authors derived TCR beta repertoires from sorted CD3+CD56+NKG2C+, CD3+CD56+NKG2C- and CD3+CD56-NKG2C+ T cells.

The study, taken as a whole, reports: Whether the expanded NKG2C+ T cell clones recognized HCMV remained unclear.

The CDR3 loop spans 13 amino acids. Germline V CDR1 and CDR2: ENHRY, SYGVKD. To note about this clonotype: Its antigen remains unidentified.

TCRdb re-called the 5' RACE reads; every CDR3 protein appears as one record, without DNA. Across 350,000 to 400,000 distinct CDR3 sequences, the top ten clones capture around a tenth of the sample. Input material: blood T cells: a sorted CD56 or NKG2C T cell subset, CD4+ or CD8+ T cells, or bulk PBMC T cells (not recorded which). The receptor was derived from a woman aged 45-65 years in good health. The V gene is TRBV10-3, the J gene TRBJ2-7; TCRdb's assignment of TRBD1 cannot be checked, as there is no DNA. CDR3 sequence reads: CAISGAGSQEQYF.